This TCR beta chain was identified in a study of beta chain features in type 1 diabetes. The whole isolated RNA underwent reverse transcription, so sequencing captured expressed TCRB transcripts. The repertoire was sequenced with immunoSEQ multiplex PCR; TCRdb's copy has only in-frame clones and lacks some. The sample has over 120,000 clones; 9% to 9.5% are singletons. This clone turned up a few times. Germline CDR1 and CDR2: MDHEN and SYDVKM. This CDR3 region has 11 residues. Trimming pared 8 bases from V and 4 bases from J, leaving 9 bases between. The sequenced sample was central memory CD4+ T cells from blood. The chain joins TRBV28 to TRBJ2-7, with D perhaps matching TRBD2 (5 bases). The receptor's source is a man between 18 and 29 years old in good health. The CDR3 bases are TGTGCCAGCCTTGGGGAGTACGAGCAGTACTTC. Its translation is CASLGEYEQYF.